The 23 T cell receptor beta chains listed next were all sequenced from one sample in a study of cytomegalovirus exposure and HLA in healthy donors. 60 Vbeta and 13 Jbeta primers were used in PCR. The repertoire was sequenced with immunoSEQ multiplex PCR; TCRdb's copy has only in-frame clones and lacks some. The top ten hold roughly 2.5% of the sample, which has roughly 180,000 clones, more than 65% seen once. Sequencing was carried out using PBMCs. These receptors originate from a woman aged 25 to 39 in good health and CMV-seropositive.

V and J are TRBV6-6 and TRBJ1-5, with D tentatively TRBD1 (5 bases). Trimming took 2 bases from V and 2 from J, leaving 10 bases between them. CDR1 is MNHNY, CDR2 SVGAGI, per germline (reference sequence). The length of the CDR3 is 15 residues. Written as DNA, the CDR3 is TGTGCCAGCAGTTACCAGGGTACGGGCAATCAGCCCCAGCATTTT. It translates to CASSYQGTGNQPQHF.

The CDR3 region is CASSSTGGGTGELFF. CDR3 DNA sequence: TGTGCCAGCAGCTCCACAGGGGGGGGAACCGGGGAGCTGTTTTTT. The chain carries TRBV9 and TRBJ2-2; the D gene is possibly TRBD1 (8 bases). From germline, CDR1 is SGDLS and CDR2 YYNGEE. The CDR3 totals 15 residues. The V gene lost 4 bases and the J gene lost 5 bases, with 15 bases spanning the gap.

This chain joins TRBV7-3 and TRBJ2-1, with 7 bases aligning to TRBD2. Germline CDR1 reads SGHTA; CDR2 reads FQGTGA. The CDR3 is made up of 15 amino acids. J lost 12 bases, V lost 5 bases, and 16 bases had no gene match. For the CDR3, the DNA is TGTGCCAGCAGCCCACTCGTTGCGGGGGTGGAAGGGCAGTTCTTC. Translated, it gives CASSPLVAGVEGQFF.

V gene TRBV7-2 combines with J gene TRBJ2-7, with D perhaps TRBD2 (7 bases). V shed 5 bases and J shed 6 bases, with 20 bases lying between them. Germline values: CDR1 SGHTA, CDR2 FQGNSA. The CDR3 is 15 amino acids. The CDR3 sequence: CASSILAAGGGEQYF. The CDR3 DNA reads TGTGCCAGCAGCATTCTAGCGGCCGGAGGGGGCGAGCAGTACTTC.

The V gene is TRBV28, the J gene TRBJ2-1; the match to TRBD2 covers 10 bases. V was pared by 6 bases and J by 1 base, with 3 bases of the junction left unmatched. Germline lookup yields CDR1 MDHEN and CDR2 SYDVKM. The CDR3 spans 15 residues. The CDR3 here is CASRPSGGSYNEQFF. In DNA, the CDR3 is TGTGCCAGCAGACCTAGCGGGGGATCCTACAATGAGCAGTTCTTC.

This clone was recorded a few times. The chain carries TRBV7-2 and TRBJ1-6; 7 positions agree with TRBD1. CDR1 is SGHTA, CDR2 FQGNSA, per germline. Unmatched junction bases numbered 9, after V lost 0 bases and J lost 7 bases. The CDR3 extends over 17 amino acids. Here the CDR3 reads CASSLAGRGPGNSPLHF. CDR3 sequence (DNA): TGTGCCAGCAGCTTAGCGGGTAGGGGGCCTGGGAATTCACCCCTCCACTTT. Filled out from reference TRBV7-2 and TRBJ1-6, the complete variable domain reads GAGVSQSPSNKVTEKGKDVELRCDPISGHTALYWYRQSLGQGLEFLIYFQGNSAPDKSGLPSDRFSAERTGGSVSTLTIQRTQQEDSAVYLCASSLAGRGPGNSPLHFGNGTRLTVT.

The genes are TRBV7-2 and TRBJ2-5; D perhaps matches TRBD1 (6 bases). Germline V lookup: CDR1 SGHTA, CDR2 FQGNSA. The CDR3 has 14 residues. V lost 1 base to trimming and J lost 5 bases, with 11 bases between them. The CDR3 DNA is TGTGCCAGCAGCTTAGGGCAGGGGATGGAGACCCAGTACTTC. It yields the protein CASSLGQGMETQYF.

The chain employs TRBV5-1 and TRBJ1-4; 9 nucleotides agree with TRBD1. Germline trimming cut 0 bases from V and 7 bases from J; bases unmatched to any gene: 4. The CDR3 has 15 amino acids. Germline V gene sequence: CDR1 SGHRS, CDR2 YFSETQ. CDR3 in DNA: TGCGCCAGCAGCTTGGGCCCGGACAGGGGTGAAAAACTGTTTTTT. This translates into CASSLGPDRGEKLFF.

J is TRBJ2-2 and V is TRBV5-1; 10 positions agree with TRBD2. The CDR3 covers 19 residues. V gave up 0 bases and J gave up 0 bases; unmatched junction bases: 8. Germline CDR1 is SGHRS and CDR2 is YFSETQ. The CDR3 protein is CASSLVVAGGPANTGELFF. CDR3 DNA sequence: TGCGCCAGCAGCTTGGTTGTAGCGGGGGGCCCTGCGAACACCGGGGAGCTGTTTTTT.

This rearrangement joins TRBV5-1 to TRBJ2-7; D might be TRBD2 (5 bases). CDR1 SGHRS and CDR2 YFSETQ come from the germline V gene. This CDR3 is 13 amino acids long. V dropped 4 bases and J dropped 2 bases, with 10 bases sitting between them. CDR3 sequence: CASSEGQTYEQYF. The CDR3 nucleotides read TGCGCCAGCAGCGAGGGTCAAACCTACGAGCAGTACTTC.

In this sample, this clone turned up a few times. The chain uses TRBV15 and TRBJ2-2; D unclear. Trimming took 0 bases from V and 7 from J, leaving 6 bases between them. Germline CDR1 and CDR2: LNHNV and YYDKDF (reference sequence). The CDR3 sequence is 13 residues long. The CDR3 DNA is TGTGCCACCAGCAGAGATCTTAACGGGGAGCTGTTTTTT. The encoded protein is CATSRDLNGELFF.

J is TRBJ2-2 and V is TRBV28; maybe TRBD1 (5 bases). Trimming pared 1 base from V and 6 bases from J, leaving 21 bases between. The CDR3 totals 18 residues. The germline gives CDR1 MDHEN, CDR2 SYDVKM. CDR3 bases: TGTGCCAGCAGTTTATATTTGTCCGGACATTCTTGCCCCGGGGAGCTGTTTTTT. It yields the protein CASSLYLSGHSCPGELFF.

The V gene is TRBV5-1, the J gene TRBJ2-5; TRBD1 aligns across 8 bases. The germline V gene encodes CDR1 SGHRS and CDR2 YFSETQ. The CDR3 extends over 15 amino acids. The V gene end was trimmed by 0 bases and the J gene end by 4 bases; junction bases not matched to a gene: 5. CDR3 DNA sequence: TGCGCCAGCAGCTTGGGAGCAGGGGGCGGAGAGACCCAGTACTTC. It specifies CASSLGAGGGETQYF.

V is TRBV2 and J is TRBJ2-2; 10 positions match TRBD1. V shed 7 bases, J shed 7 bases, and the junction held 6 bases outside the gene matches. There are 14 residues in the CDR3. Germline CDR1 SNHLY, CDR2 FYNNEI. This chain's CDR3 is CASIRQGASGELFF. The DNA for the CDR3 is TGTGCCAGCATTCGACAGGGGGCGAGCGGGGAGCTGTTTTTT.

V gene TRBV4-2 combines with J gene TRBJ2-4; D perhaps matches TRBD2 (7 bases). CDR1 and CDR2 (germline): LGHNA, YNFKEQ. This CDR3 region has 16 residues. V was trimmed by 3 bases and J by 4 bases, leaving 16 bases between them. The DNA for the CDR3 is TGTGCCAGCAGCCAGGGCGGGGGCTACGATAAAAACATTCAGTACTTC. It codes for CASSQGGGYDKNIQYF.

The chain has TRBV27 and TRBJ1-1, with D possibly TRBD1 on 5 matching bases. The CDR3 is made up of 14 amino acids. V was trimmed by 4 bases and J by 3 bases, leaving 12 bases between them. CDR1 and CDR2 (germline): MNHEY, SMNVEV (reference sequence). This CDR3 is CASSSGGSDTEAFF. The CDR3 nucleotides read TGTGCCAGCAGTTCGGGGGGAAGCGACACTGAAGCTTTCTTT.

This clone has a single count. This chain connects TRBV12-2 to TRBJ1-5; the table's D call, TRBD1, has no DNA check behind it. TRBV12-2 is described as a pseudogene. CDR3 size: 16 residues. The CDR3 DNA sequence: TGTGCAAGTCGCTTCTGGATCATTCTTCAGGTTCAGCCCCAGCATTTT. Translated: CASRFWIILQVQPQHF.

The V gene is TRBV4-1, the J gene TRBJ1-6, with 9 bases matching TRBD1. The CDR3 length is 18 residues. The germline CDR1 and CDR2 sequences are MGHRA and YSYEKL. Germline trimming cut 1 base from V and 1 base from J; bases unmatched to any gene: 5. Here the CDR3 DNA reads TGCGCCAGCAGCCAAGGGTTGACAGGGGGGTCCTATAATTCACCCCTCCACTTT. Protein product: CASSQGLTGGSYNSPLHF.

This clone has more than one count but fewer than ten. The chain links TRBV7-9 to TRBJ2-3; possible D gene TRBD2, 6 bases. The ends were cut back, 5 bases at V and 1 base at J, with 13 bases in the middle. The CDR3 totals 15 residues. From germline, CDR1 is SEHNR and CDR2 FQNEAQ (reference sequence). CDR3 nucleotides: TGTGCCAGCAGCGTTGGGACTCTGGGCACAGATACGCAGTATTTT. Protein product: CASSVGTLGTDTQYF.

The chain joins TRBV5-1 to TRBJ1-1; 8 positions agree with TRBD1. CDR3 length: 15 amino acids. V was pared by 0 bases and J by 4 bases, with 5 bases of the junction left unmatched. The germline gives CDR1 SGHRS, CDR2 YFSETQ. CDR3 sequence: CASSLGQGSFTEAFF. The CDR3 bases are TGCGCCAGCAGCTTGGGACAGGGGTCCTTCACTGAAGCTTTCTTT.

This clone has only a few counts. This chain connects TRBV19 to TRBJ2-3; 8 positions agree with TRBD1. J lost 3 bases, V lost 10 bases, and 6 bases had no gene match. Per germline, CDR1 LNHDA and CDR2 SQIVND (reference sequence). The CDR3 totals 13 residues. CDR3 loop: CAIGTGGTDTQYF. In DNA, the CDR3 is TGTGCCATTGGTACAGGGGGGACAGATACGCAGTATTTT.

The chain joins TRBV18 to TRBJ2-7; the D gene is possibly TRBD2 (6 bases). Germline V gene sequence: CDR1 KGHSH, CDR2 LQKENI. Trimming pared 0 bases from V and 6 bases from J, leaving 12 bases between. The CDR3 has 14 amino acids. The CDR3 spells CASSPPAGQGEQYF. As DNA, the CDR3 is TGTGCCAGCTCACCACCTGCGGGGCAGGGCGAGCAGTACTTC. Full variable domain (rest looked up from reference TRBV18 and TRBJ2-7): NAGVMQNPRHLVRRRGQEARLRCSPMKGHSHVYWYRQLPEEGLKFMVYLQKENIIDESGMPKERFSAEFPKEGPSILRIQQVVRGDSAAYFCASSPPAGQGEQYFGPGTRLTVT.

The CDR3 loop reads CASSIDRSPNSPLHF. The CDR3 region has the DNA TGTGCCAGCAGCATAGACAGGAGTCCGAATTCACCCCTCCACTTT. The chain carries TRBV7-8 and TRBJ1-6, with D maybe TRBD1 (6 bases). In germline, CDR1 is SGHVS, CDR2 FQNEAQ. This CDR3 contains 15 residues. The V and J ends lost 5 bases and 7 bases respectively, with 15 bases between them.